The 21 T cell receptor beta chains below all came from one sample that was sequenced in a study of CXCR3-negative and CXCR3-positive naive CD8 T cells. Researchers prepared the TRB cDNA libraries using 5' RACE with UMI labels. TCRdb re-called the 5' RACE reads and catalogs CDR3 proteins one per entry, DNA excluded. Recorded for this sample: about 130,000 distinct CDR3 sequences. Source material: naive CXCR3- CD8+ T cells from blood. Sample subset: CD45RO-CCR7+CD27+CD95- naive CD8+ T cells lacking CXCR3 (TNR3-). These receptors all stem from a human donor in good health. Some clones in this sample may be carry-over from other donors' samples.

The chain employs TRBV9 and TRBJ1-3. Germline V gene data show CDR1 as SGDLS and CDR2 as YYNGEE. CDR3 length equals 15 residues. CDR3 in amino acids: CASSVDSSSGNTIYF. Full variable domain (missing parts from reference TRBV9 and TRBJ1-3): DSGVTQTPKHLITATGQRVTLRCSPRSGDLSVYWYQQSLDQGLQFLIQYYNGEERAKGNILERFSAQQFPDLHSELNLSSLELGDSALYFCASSVDSSSGNTIYFGEGSWLTVV.

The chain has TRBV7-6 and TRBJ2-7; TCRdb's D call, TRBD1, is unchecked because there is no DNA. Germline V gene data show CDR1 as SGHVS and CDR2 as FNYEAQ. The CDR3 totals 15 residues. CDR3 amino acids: CASKGGVDSAYELYF.

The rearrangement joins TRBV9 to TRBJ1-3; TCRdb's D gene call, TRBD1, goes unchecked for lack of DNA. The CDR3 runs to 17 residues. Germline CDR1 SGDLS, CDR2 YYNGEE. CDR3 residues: CASSSTGQSYSGNTIYF.

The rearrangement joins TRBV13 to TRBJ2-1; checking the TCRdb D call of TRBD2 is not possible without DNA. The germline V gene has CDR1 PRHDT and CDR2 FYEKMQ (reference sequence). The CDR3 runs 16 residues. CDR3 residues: CASSSINSGGIYEQFF.

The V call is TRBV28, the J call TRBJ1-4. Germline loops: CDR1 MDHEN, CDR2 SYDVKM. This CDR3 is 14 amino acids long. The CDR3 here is CASTPSLNNEKLFF.

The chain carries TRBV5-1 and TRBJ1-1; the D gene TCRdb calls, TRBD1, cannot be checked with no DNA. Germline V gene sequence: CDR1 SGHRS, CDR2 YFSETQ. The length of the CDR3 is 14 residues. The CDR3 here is CASSLRQQGTEAFF. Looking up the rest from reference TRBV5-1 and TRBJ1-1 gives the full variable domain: KAGVTQTPRYLIKTRGQQVTLSCSPISGHRSVSWYQQTPGQGLQFLFEYFSETQRNKGNFPGRFSGRQFSNSRSEMNVSTLELGDSALYLCASSLRQQGTEAFFGQGTRLTVV.

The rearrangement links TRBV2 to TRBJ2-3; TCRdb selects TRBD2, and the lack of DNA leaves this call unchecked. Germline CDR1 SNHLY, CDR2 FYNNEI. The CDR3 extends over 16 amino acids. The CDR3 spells CASSEAYGSWTDTQYF.

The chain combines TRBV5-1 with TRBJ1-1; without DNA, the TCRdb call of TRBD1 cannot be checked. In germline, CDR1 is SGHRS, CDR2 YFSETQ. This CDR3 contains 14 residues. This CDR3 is CASSLPGSVTEAFF.

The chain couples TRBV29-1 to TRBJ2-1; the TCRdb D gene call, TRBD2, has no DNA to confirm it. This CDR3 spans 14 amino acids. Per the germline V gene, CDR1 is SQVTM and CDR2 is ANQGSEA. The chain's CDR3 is CSVVPSGRGDEQFF.

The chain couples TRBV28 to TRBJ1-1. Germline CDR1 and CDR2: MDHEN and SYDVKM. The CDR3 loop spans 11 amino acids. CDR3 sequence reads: CAIERGPEAFF.

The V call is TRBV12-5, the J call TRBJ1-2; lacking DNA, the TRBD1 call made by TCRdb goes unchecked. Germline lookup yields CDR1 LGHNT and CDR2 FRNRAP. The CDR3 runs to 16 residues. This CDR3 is CARVLDKCDPNYGYTF.

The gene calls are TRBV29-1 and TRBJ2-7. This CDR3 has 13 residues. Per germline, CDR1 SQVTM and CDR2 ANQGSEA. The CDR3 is CSPRRSTAYEQYF.

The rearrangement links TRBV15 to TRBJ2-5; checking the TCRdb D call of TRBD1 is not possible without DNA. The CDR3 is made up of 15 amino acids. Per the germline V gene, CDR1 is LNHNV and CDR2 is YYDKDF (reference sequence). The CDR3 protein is CATRERQGSVETQYF.

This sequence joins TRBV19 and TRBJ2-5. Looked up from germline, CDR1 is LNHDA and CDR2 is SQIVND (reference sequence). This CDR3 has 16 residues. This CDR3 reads CASSIRGDSIQETQYF. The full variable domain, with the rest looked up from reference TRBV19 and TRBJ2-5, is DGGITQSPKYLFRKEGQNVTLSCEQNLNHDAMYWYRQDPGQGLRLIYYSQIVNDFQKGDIAEGYSVSREKKESFPLTVTSAQKNPTAFYLCASSIRGDSIQETQYFGPGTRLLVL.

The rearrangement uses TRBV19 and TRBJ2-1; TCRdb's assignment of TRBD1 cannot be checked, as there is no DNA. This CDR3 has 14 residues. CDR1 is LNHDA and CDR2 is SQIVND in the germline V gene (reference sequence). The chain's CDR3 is CATKQGALSNEQFF.

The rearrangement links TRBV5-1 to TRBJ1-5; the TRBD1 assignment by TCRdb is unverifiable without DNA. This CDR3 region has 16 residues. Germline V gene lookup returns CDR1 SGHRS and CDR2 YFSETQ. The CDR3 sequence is CASSLTGDASNQPQHF.

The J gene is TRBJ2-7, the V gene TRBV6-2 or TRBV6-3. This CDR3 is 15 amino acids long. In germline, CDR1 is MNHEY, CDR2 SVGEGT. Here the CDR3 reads CASSYSQESSYEQYF.

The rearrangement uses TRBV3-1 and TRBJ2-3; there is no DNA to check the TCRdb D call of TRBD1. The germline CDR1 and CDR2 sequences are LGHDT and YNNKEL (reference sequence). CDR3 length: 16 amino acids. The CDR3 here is CASSHTTDLSTDTQYF.

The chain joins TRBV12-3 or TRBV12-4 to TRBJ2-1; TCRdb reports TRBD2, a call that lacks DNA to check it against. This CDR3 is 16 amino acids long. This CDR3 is CASSETQRGGPYEQFF.

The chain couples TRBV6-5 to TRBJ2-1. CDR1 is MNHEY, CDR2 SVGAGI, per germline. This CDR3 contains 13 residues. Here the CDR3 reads CASRIDFDNEQFF.

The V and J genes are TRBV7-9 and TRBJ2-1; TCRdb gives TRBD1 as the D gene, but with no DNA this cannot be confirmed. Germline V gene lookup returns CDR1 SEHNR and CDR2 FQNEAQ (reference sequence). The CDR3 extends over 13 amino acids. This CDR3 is CASVGRLGNEQFF.